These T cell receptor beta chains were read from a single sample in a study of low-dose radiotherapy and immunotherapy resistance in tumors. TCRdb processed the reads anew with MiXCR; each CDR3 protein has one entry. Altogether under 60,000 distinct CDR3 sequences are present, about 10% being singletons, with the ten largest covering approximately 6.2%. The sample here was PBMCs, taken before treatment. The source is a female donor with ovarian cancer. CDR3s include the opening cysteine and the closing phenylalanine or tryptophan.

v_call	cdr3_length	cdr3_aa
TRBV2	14	CASKNDTQNQPQHF
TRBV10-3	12	CASMGFNHEQYF
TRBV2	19	CASSDEEKMRCFFYNEQFF
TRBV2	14	CASSPRTGFQPQHF
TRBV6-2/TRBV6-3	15	CASSYSLRDGPEAFF
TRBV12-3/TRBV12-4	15	CASSPRPPESYEQYF
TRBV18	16	CASSPPLAGGRDTQYF
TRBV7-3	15	CASSLRDTSTDTQYF
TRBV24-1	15	CATSDLQGRTDTQYF
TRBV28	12	CACGGTNNEQYF
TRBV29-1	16	CSVEKDSSPAKNIQYF
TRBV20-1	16	CSAGGRGKASTDTQYF
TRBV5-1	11	CASSLMDEQFF
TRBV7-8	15	CASSLVSGPTGELFF
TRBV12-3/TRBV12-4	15	CASSLAGSSTDTQYF
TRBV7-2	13	CASSLVGLGGYTF
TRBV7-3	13	CASSIQQNTEAFF
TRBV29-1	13	CSVVGDVSYEQYF
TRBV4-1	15	CASSPQQGGTDTQYF
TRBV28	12	CASKGYTGELFF
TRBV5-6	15	CASAGLAGPTGELFF
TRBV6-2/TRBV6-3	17	CASSAQVGGLSTDTQYF
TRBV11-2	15	CASSTWTDMNTEAFF
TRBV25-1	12	CASSEGSGGQYF
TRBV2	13	CAGTRDMGSPLHF
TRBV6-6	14	CASSQRGWTYEQYF
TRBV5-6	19	CASSLGTQSRDRALVTLHF
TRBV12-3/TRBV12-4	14	CASSLTGVGETQYF